This record looks at one TCR beta chain sequence and its context. Its antigen is not known. The sample comes from a study of naive CD8 T cells in extremely preterm neonates. Study findings and constraints: iChao1 richness was lowest in preterm neonates, significantly versus all ages. Preterm infants showed shorter CDR3s, fewer N additions and less trimming than older groups. Shared CDR3 nucleotide sequences: preterm about 2.8%, term roughly 0.4%, children 0.025% to 0.035%, adults about 0.0095%.

The method was immunoSEQ multiplex PCR; TCRdb's version includes in-frame clones alone and lacks a portion of them. The table includes fewer than 9,000 clones, approximately 98% detected once. The CDR3 is 15 residues long. In germline, CDR1 is MGHRA, CDR2 YSYEKL. The V end lost 0 bases, the J end lost 0 bases, and 8 bases lay between the germline ends. The source is a human donor in good health. This chain connects TRBV4-1 to TRBJ1-1; no clear D gene. Sequences were obtained from naive CD8+ T cells from blood. CDR3 region: CASSQEKQLNTEAFF. The CDR3 DNA reads as TGCGCCAGCAGCCAAGAGAAACAGTTGAACACTGAAGCTTTCTTT.